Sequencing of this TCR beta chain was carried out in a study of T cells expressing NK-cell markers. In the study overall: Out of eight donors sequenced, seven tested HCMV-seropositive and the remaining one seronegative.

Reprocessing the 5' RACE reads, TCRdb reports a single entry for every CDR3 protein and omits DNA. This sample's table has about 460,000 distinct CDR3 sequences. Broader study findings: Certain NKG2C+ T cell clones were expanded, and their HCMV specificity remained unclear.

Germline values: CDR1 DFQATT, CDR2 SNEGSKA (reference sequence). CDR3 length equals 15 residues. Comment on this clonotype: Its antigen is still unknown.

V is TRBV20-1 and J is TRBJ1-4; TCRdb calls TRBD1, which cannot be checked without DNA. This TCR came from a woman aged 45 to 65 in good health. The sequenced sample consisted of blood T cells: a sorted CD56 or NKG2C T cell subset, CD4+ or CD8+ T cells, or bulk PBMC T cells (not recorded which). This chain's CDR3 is CSATRGQGADEKLFF.